The clone carrying this T cell receptor beta chain has just a few counts. Its specificity is not known. V lost 1 base and J lost 4, with 13 bases in between. The germline CDR1 and CDR2 sequences are SGHTA and FQGNSA. The CDR3 has 15 residues. These data come from a study of T-cell reconstitution after alpha-beta-depleted transplantation in children. For TCRbeta, the library was prepared with unique molecular identifiers. TCRdb fed the PCR reads into MiXCR, producing one record per CDR3 protein. The table shows some 460,000 distinct CDR3 sequences, with around 15% occurring only once. Study findings and constraints: Several hundred rapidly expanded clones from non-depleted graft cells reportedly supplied alpha-beta T cells about two months post-transplant. T-cell counts and diversity were attributed mostly to newly produced T cells one year after transplant. After transplant, high TCRbeta diversity at day 60 in some patients arose from surviving recipient T cells and thymic progenitors.

The V call is TRBV7-2, the J call TRBJ2-5; no definite D call. Material: PBMCs, mostly from graft donor cells, obtained 360 days after TCRalphabeta/CD19-depleted stem cell transplant. The sequence came from a boy younger than two who had a stem cell transplant for Wiskott-Aldrich syndrome, so the T cells may come from the graft donor. The chain's CDR3 is CASSLVRPRGETQYF. In DNA, the CDR3 is TGTGCCAGCAGCTTAGTTCGCCCCCGTGGAGAGACCCAGTACTTC.